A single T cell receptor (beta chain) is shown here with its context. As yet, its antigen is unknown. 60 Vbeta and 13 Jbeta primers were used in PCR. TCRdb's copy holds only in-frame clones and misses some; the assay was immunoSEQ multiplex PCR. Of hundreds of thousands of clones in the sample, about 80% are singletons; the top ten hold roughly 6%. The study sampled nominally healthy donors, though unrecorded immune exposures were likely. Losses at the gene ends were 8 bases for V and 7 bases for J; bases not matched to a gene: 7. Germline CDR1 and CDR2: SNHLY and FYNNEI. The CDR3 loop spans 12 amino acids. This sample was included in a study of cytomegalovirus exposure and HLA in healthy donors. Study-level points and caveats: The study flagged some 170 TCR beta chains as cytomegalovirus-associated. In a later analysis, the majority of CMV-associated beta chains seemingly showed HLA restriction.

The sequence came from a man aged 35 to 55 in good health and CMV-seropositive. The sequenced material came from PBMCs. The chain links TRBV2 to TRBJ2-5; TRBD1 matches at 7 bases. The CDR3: CASLRQGRTQYF. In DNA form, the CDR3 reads TGTGCCAGCCTGAGACAGGGCAGGACCCAGTACTTC.